The rows below give T cell receptor beta chains drawn from one sample of a study of shared clonotypes between healthy human individuals. TCRdb's table, derived via immunoSEQ multiplex PCR, lists solely in-frame clones and lacks some. The table lists fewer than 2.5 million clones, 93% of them singletons. The sample comprised naive CD4+ T cells from PBMCs. These receptor sequences come from a man between 18 and 29 years old in good health. Some clones in this sample may be carry-over from other donors' samples. CDR3s include the opening cysteine and the closing phenylalanine or tryptophan. A D gene is named only where the DNA matches it firmly. For some rows the clone size is stated as once, few or many, or as a class when expanded; others skip it.

d_call | j_call | clone_size | v_call | cdr3_nt | cdr3_aa
NA | TRBJ2-1 | NA | TRBV5-1 | TGCGCCAGCAGCTTGGTAGGGGGGTTCTACAATGAGCAGTTCTTC | CASSLVGGFYNEQFF
TRBD1 | TRBJ1-2 | NA | TRBV19 | TGTGCCAGTAGTATACCGACAGGGAGTAACTATGGCTACACCTTC | CASSIPTGSNYGYTF
NA | TRBJ1-1 | NA | TRBV7-2 | TGTGCCAGCAGCTATATTAGTCACAGGGCAAACACTGAAGCTTTCTTT | CASSYISHRANTEAFF
NA | TRBJ1-4 | NA | TRBV6-5 | TGTGCCACCCAATCCGAGGGTGAAAAGCTGTTTTTT | CATQSEGEKLFF
NA | TRBJ2-7 | NA | TRBV25-1 | TGTGCCAGCAGTGAATATGGCGGGGTCTACGAGCAGTACTTC | CASSEYGGVYEQYF
NA | TRBJ1-2 | NA | TRBV28 | TGTGCCAGCAGTTTATTGGGGTCCTCCTATGGCTACACCTTC | CASSLLGSSYGYTF
TRBD1 | TRBJ2-1 | NA | TRBV6-5 | TGTGCCAGCAGTTACACGACAGGGGGGTGGGATGAGCAGTTCTTC | CASSYTTGGWDEQFF
NA | TRBJ1-2 | once | TRBV4-2 | TGTGCCAGCAGCCAAGACGTGTGGCAGGGGTTGGGCTATGGCTACACCTTC | CASSQDVWQGLGYGYTF
NA | TRBJ1-2 | NA | TRBV18 | TGTGCCAGCTCACCCGGACAGTCCTATGGCTACACCTTC | CASSPGQSYGYTF
TRBD2 | TRBJ2-7 | NA | TRBV2 | TGTGCCAGCAGTAGGACTAGCGGGAGCCTATACTTC | CASSRTSGSLYF
NA | TRBJ2-6 | NA | TRBV27 | TGTGCCAGCACCCTGGCAGGGGCCCTTTCTGGGGCCAACGTCCTGACTTTC | CASTLAGALSGANVLTF
NA | TRBJ2-4 | NA | TRBV6-5 | TGTGCCAGCAGTTACGGGGGGGGCATGAGGAAAAACATTCAGTACTTC | CASSYGGGMRKNIQYF
NA | TRBJ2-5 | NA | TRBV7-9 | TGTGCCAGCAGCCTAGAATCAGGGTACCCGGAGACCCAGTACTTC | CASSLESGYPETQYF
NA | TRBJ2-6 | NA | TRBV28 | TGTGCCGGTGGGTCTCCTGGGGCCAACGTCCTGACTTTC | CAGGSPGANVLTF
TRBD1 | TRBJ1-1 | few | TRBV7-3 | TGTGCCAGCAGCTTAGACAGGGGGGCTGAAGCTTTCTTT | CASSLDRGAEAFF
NA | TRBJ2-3 | NA | TRBV5-1 | TGCGCCAGCAGCCGAGGGACTTACGGCACAGATACGCAGTATTTT | CASSRGTYGTDTQYF
NA | TRBJ1-6 | NA | TRBV4-2 | TGTGCCAGCAGCCCAGAGGGGAGGAATTATTCACCCCTCCACTTT | CASSPEGRNYSPLHF
TRBD1 | TRBJ2-4 | NA | TRBV15 | TGTGCCACCAGCAGGGACAGGGTGGCCAAAAACATTCAGTACTTC | CATSRDRVAKNIQYF
TRBD1 | TRBJ2-7 | NA | TRBV5-1 | TGCGCCAGCAGATCGGTGGGACAGGCCGGGAACTACGAGCAGTACTTC | CASRSVGQAGNYEQYF
NA | TRBJ2-2 | NA | TRBV5-1 | TGCGCCAGCAGCTTGCGGGGATCCGGGGAGCTGTTTTTT | CASSLRGSGELFF
NA | TRBJ2-5 | NA | TRBV19 | TGTGCCAGTAGTAGGGGGGGAATGGGACAGACCGAAGAGACCCAGTACTTC | CASSRGGMGQTEETQYF
TRBD1 | TRBJ1-5 | NA | TRBV30 | TGTGCCTGGAGTCTGACAGGGATGGACCAGCCCCAGCATTTT | CAWSLTGMDQPQHF